These 17 T cell receptor beta chains share one sample of origin, sequenced in a study of blood T cell repertoires in COVID-19. The assay was immunoSEQ multiplex PCR, and TCRdb's table has in-frame clones only and misses some. The sample has more than 200,000 clones; approximately 86% are singletons. The source material was peripheral blood. The receptor set was obtained from a man in his thirties or forties with active or convalescent COVID-19.

The V and J genes are TRBV2 and TRBJ1-4; no reliable D call. Germline loops: CDR1 SNHLY, CDR2 FYNNEI. The V and J ends lost 6 bases and 0 bases respectively, with 8 bases between them. CDR3 length: 14 amino acids. This CDR3 is CASRGEATNEKLFF. CDR3 sequence (DNA): TGTGCCAGCAGGGGAGAAGCAACTAATGAAAAACTGTTTTTT.

The V gene is TRBV4-1, the J gene TRBJ1-1; TRBD1 matches 8 bases. The germline CDR1 and CDR2 sequences are MGHRA and YSYEKL. V shed 1 base and J 1 base; nucleotides not matched to a gene: 2. CDR3 length equals 15 residues. Here the CDR3 reads CASSQAGGSNTEAFF. CDR3 bases: TGCGCCAGCAGCCAAGCAGGGGGCTCGAACACTGAAGCTTTCTTT.

The chain joins TRBV29-1 to TRBJ1-4, with 7 bases lining up with TRBD1. Germline CDR1 and CDR2: SQVTM and ANQGSEA. This CDR3 has 13 amino acids. V dropped 8 bases and J dropped 4; count of bases not matched to a gene: 7. CDR3 bases: TGCAGCACGGGAGGACAGGATAATGAAAAACTGTTTTTT. As protein: CSTGGQDNEKLFF.

The chain couples TRBV29-1 to TRBJ1-1, with 8 positions matching TRBD1. Germline CDR1 is SQVTM and CDR2 is ANQGSEA. CDR3 length: 14 amino acids. V lost 7 bases and J lost 3; bases outside the gene matches: 10. Written as DNA, the CDR3 is TGCAGCGCCCGGACAGGGCCAGTGGACACTGAAGCTTTCTTT. Its translation: CSARTGPVDTEAFF.

This clone was detected only once. V usage is TRBV9 and J usage is TRBJ2-7; D perhaps matches TRBD2 (6 bases). Germline values: CDR1 SGDLS, CDR2 YYNGEE. V was trimmed by 0 bases and J by 3 bases, leaving 13 bases between them. The CDR3 covers 15 residues. The CDR3 bases are TGTGCCAGCAGCGTAGGGGACTCCGAAGGCTACGAGCAGTACTTC. It is translated as CASSVGDSEGYEQYF.

J is TRBJ1-6 and V is TRBV18; no clear D gene. The V gene's germline CDR1 is KGHSH and CDR2 LQKENI. The CDR3 totals 14 residues. V was shortened by 2 bases and J by 8 bases, with 10 bases between the two germline ends. CDR3 loop: CASSPSGRDSPLHF. The CDR3 nucleotides read TGTGCCAGCTCACCATCCGGGCGGGATTCACCCCTCCACTTT.

In DNA form, the CDR3 reads TGTGCCAGCAGCGCCTATCCGGGCGGGGTCGGAAACACCATATATTTT. Amino acid sequence: CASSAYPGGVGNTIYF. The chain joins TRBV9 to TRBJ1-3; D unresolved. Germline CDR1 is SGDLS and CDR2 is YYNGEE. The CDR3 covers 16 residues. Trimming left V 3 bases short and J 4 bases short, with 17 bases between.

The V call is TRBV4-3, the J call TRBJ1-2; D call uncertain. Germline CDR1 and CDR2: LGHNA and YSLEER. V gave up 0 bases and J gave up 4 bases, with 15 bases separating them. The CDR3 runs to 16 residues. CDR3 DNA sequence: TGCGCCAGCAGCCAAGATCTGGCCGTTGATGCCTATGGCTACACCTTC. The encoded protein is CASSQDLAVDAYGYTF.

The chain is built from TRBV6-2 or TRBV6-3 and TRBJ2-7, with D hard to call. The V gene's germline CDR1 is MNHEY and CDR2 SVGEGT. Trimming removed 5 bases at V and 2 bases at J, with 13 bases between. The CDR3 runs to 14 residues. The chain's CDR3 is CASSIILETYEQYF. In DNA, the CDR3 is TGTGCCAGCAGTATAATATTGGAGACCTACGAGCAGTACTTC.

This clone was recorded a few times. This chain joins TRBV4-1 and TRBJ1-1; maybe TRBD1 (5 bases). The CDR3 is 15 residues long. V was pared by 0 bases and J by 3 bases, with 11 bases between. Germline V gene data show CDR1 as MGHRA and CDR2 as YSYEKL. The CDR3 nucleotides read TGCGCCAGCAGCCAAGATCCAGGGTCGTACACTGAAGCTTTCTTT. It encodes CASSQDPGSYTEAFF.

Worth noting for this clone: At one of its ends the junction is not consistent with the germline gene, which may arise from a read error. The rearrangement uses TRBV7-2 and TRBJ2-5; the D is unclear. The germline gives CDR1 SGHTA, CDR2 FQGNSA. This CDR3 has 11 residues. DNA for the CDR3: TGTGCCAGCAGCCCCAACGAAAGACTTCACTTC. This sequence encodes CASSPNERLHF.

This clone turned up a few times. The chain has TRBV20-1 and TRBJ1-2; TRBD1 might be the D (6 bases). The CDR3 consists of 16 residues. V lost 3 bases to trimming and J lost 6 bases, with 23 bases between them. Germline CDR1 reads DFQATT; CDR2 reads SNEGSKA (reference sequence). CDR3 protein: CSASDAGQHHWNGYTF. The DNA for the CDR3 is TGCAGTGCTAGTGACGCAGGACAGCACCATTGGAATGGCTACACCTTC.

V gene TRBV14 combines with J gene TRBJ1-2; no definite D call. The CDR3 spans 13 residues. CDR1 is SGHDN, CDR2 FVKESK, per germline. V was cut by 1 base and J by 4 bases, with 7 bases left in between. The CDR3 DNA sequence: TGTGCCAGCAGCCAAGTAGCAAGCTATGGCTACACCTTC. This codes for CASSQVASYGYTF.

The genes are TRBV28 and TRBJ2-7; 10 positions agree with TRBD2. Germline V CDR1 and CDR2: MDHEN, SYDVKM. CDR3 length: 16 amino acids. Trimming cost V 4 bases and J 5 bases; bases outside gene matches: 11. CDR3 nucleotides: TGTGCCAGCAGTTCCCTTCTAGCGGGGGCTCTCGACGAGCAGTACTTC. This translates into CASSSLLAGALDEQYF.

This rearrangement joins TRBV3-1 (or the pseudogene TRBV3-2) to TRBJ1-2; 7 nucleotides agree with TRBD1. After removal of 3 bases from V and 0 bases from J, the junction contained 7 bases not matched to a gene. CDR1 LGHDT and CDR2 YNNKEL come from the germline V gene (reference sequence). The length of the CDR3 is 16 residues. Here the CDR3 reads CASSHGPDRANYGYTF. CDR3 coding DNA: TGTGCCAGCAGCCACGGGCCCGACAGGGCTAACTATGGCTACACCTTC.

The CDR3 loop reads CASSYSAGQGSPRSGYNEQFF. The DNA of the CDR3 is TGTGCCAGCAGTTACTCCGCGGGACAGGGTTCACCTCGGAGTGGGTACAATGAGCAGTTCTTC. This sequence joins TRBV6-2 or TRBV6-3 and TRBJ2-1; 9 bases align to TRBD1. This CDR3 comprises 21 residues. With 0 bases clipped from V and 4 bases from J, the junction kept 19 bases outside the gene matches. Germline V gene lookup returns CDR1 MNHEY and CDR2 SVGEGT.

This chain uses TRBV6-5 with TRBJ2-2, with 8 bases aligning to TRBD2. The germline V gene has CDR1 MNHEY and CDR2 SVGAGI. J was trimmed by 5 bases and V by 6 bases; bases with no gene match: 5. This CDR3 spans 14 amino acids. The CDR3 bases are TGTGCCAGCAGGGCGGGGGGATTGACCGGGGAGCTGTTTTTT. Translation gives CASRAGGLTGELFF.